A selection of T cell receptor beta chains follows, all from one sample in a study of cytomegalovirus exposure and HLA in healthy donors. The assay was immunoSEQ multiplex PCR, and TCRdb's table has in-frame clones only and misses some. This sample yields around 150,000 clones, of which approximately 75% are seen a single time; about 2.1% belongs to the top ten. The sample taken for sequencing was PBMCs. All receptors derive from a woman younger than 30 in good health and CMV-seronegative. The conserved cysteine and the conserved F or W are not part of the CDR3 here. Fields, in order: D gene, V gene, CDR3 protein. D genes are given only for firm matches.

>TRBD1|TRBV20-1
SGDRGNEQF
>-|TRBV29-1
SAADSNYGYT
>-|TRBV7-6
ASSAAGGTSSPGELF
>-|TRBV5-4
ASSLDRTYNSPLH
>TRBD1|TRBV4-2
ASSQPGTDSYEQY
>-|TRBV19
ASSISGNFPYEQY
>TRBD2|TRBV6-4
ASSDSGGGSYNEQF
>-|TRBV28
ASSLPGFYEQY
>-|TRBV5-6
ASSLRQYEQY
>TRBD2|TRBV2
AFTRDSERELRDTQY
>-|TRBV5-4
ASSLTGTNEKLF
>-|TRBV7-9
ASSGARSAYEQY
>-|TRBV27
ASSYPGGGEAF
>-|TRBV19
ASSSHRAGNRDEQF
>-|TRBV9
ASSLGQGFLDTIY
>-|TRBV30
AWSVRPTGPRFSGANVLT
>-|TRBV14
ASSPYGVSGYT
>-|TRBV6-5
ASSYGAGLSYEQY
>-|TRBV7-9
ASSGGGVSTNEKLF
>TRBD1|TRBV27
ASSSQGPGTGWEGEQY
>TRBD1|TRBV9
ASSDQTGEPDGNTIY
>-|TRBV30
AWSVGGYGYT
>-|TRBV7-2
ASSLLGGSNQPQH
>-|TRBV29-1
SVEPTANYNEQF
>TRBD1|TRBV5-1
ASSLDPGTGDPEQY